This record looks at one TCR beta chain sequence and its context. No antigen is known for it. Sorting selected naive CD8 T cells with a CD8+CD4-CCR7+CD45RA+ phenotype. This entry is derived from a study of molecular identifiers for immune sequencing clone quantification. Whole-study results and caveats: Identical TCR molecules sharing a barcode could underestimate highly expanded clone sizes. Spiked Jurkat TCR RNA equal to one cell could reportedly be picked out among 1 million or so naive cells.

CDR1 SEHNR and CDR2 FQNEAQ come from the germline V gene (reference sequence). V lost 6 bases to trimming and J lost 5 bases; unmatched junction nucleotides: 10. The CDR3 has 15 residues. As previously described, bulk TCR libraries were made using listed TCR primers. TCRdb analysed the PCR reads with MiXCR anew, one entry per CDR3 protein. Among around 470,000 distinct CDR3 sequences listed, over 20% were seen once. The sequenced sample consisted of naive CD8+ T cells from blood, with Jurkat cell RNA spiked in. Subset meaning: FACS-sorted CD8+CD4-CCR7+CD45RA+ naive T cells. The receptor was isolated from a human donor in good health. Some libraries in this study had Jurkat cell RNA spiked in. This chain uses TRBV7-9 with TRBJ2-1, with 7 bases matching TRBD1. The CDR3 reads CASRPTPGTDNEQFF. As DNA, the CDR3 is TGTGCCAGCAGACCAACCCCCGGGACAGACAATGAGCAGTTCTTC.